The next 18 T cell receptor beta chains were all read from a single sample in a study of graft-versus-host responses after intestinal transplantation. Their antigens remain unidentified. Profiled with immunoSEQ multiplex PCR; TCRdb holds only in-frame clones, not every one. The sample lists over 65,000 clones; roughly 90% were seen once. The sample was unstimulated CD8+ T cells sorted from spleen or lymph node cells, taken before transplant. The receptors stem from a human donor who was the organ donor for an intestinal transplant.

The rearrangement uses TRBV15 and TRBJ1-4; possible D gene TRBD1, 5 bases. In germline, CDR1 is LNHNV, CDR2 YYDKDF (reference sequence). Trimming removed 0 bases at V and 1 base at J, with 18 bases between. CDR3 length equals 19 residues. CDR3 DNA: TGTGCCACCAGCAGAGATCGAGGCTCCCAGGGAAGAACTAATGAAAAACTGTTTTTT. Its translation is CATSRDRGSQGRTNEKLFF.

The chain employs TRBV5-1 and TRBJ1-2, with TRBD1 identical over 9 bases. This CDR3 contains 14 residues. After removal of 1 base from V and 6 bases from J, the junction contained 4 bases not matched to a gene. Per germline, CDR1 SGHRS and CDR2 YFSETQ. This chain's CDR3 is CASSLTGGADGYTF. The CDR3 DNA is TGCGCCAGCAGCTTGACAGGGGGCGCGGATGGCTACACCTTC.

The V gene is TRBV6-5, the J gene TRBJ2-1; D gene unclear. V was clipped by 3 bases and J by 9 bases, with 12 bases between them. From germline, CDR1 is MNHEY and CDR2 SVGAGI. This CDR3 region has 13 residues. The CDR3 bases are TGTGCCAGCAGTTATAGCAACGCCCCTGAGCAGTTCTTC. It yields the protein CASSYSNAPEQFF.

The chain uses TRBV4-1 and TRBJ2-1; 7 positions match TRBD2. The CDR3 runs 18 residues. The J segment lost 5 bases and the V segment lost 0 bases, leaving 13 bases of the junction unmatched. The germline CDR1 and CDR2 sequences are MGHRA and YSYEKL. The CDR3 nucleotides read TGCGCCAGCAGCCAAGATTCTGGGATAGCGGGCGACGACAATGAGCAGTTCTTC. This sequence encodes CASSQDSGIAGDDNEQFF.

The rearrangement uses TRBV30 and TRBJ1-5; D possibly corresponds to TRBD1 (6 bases). Germline CDR1 GTSNPN, CDR2 SVGIG (reference sequence). The V and J ends lost 2 bases and 5 bases respectively, with 16 bases between them. This CDR3 is built from 15 residues. Here the CDR3 reads CAWSSRQAQDQPQHF. The CDR3 region has the DNA TGTGCCTGGAGTTCCCGACAGGCCCAAGATCAGCCCCAGCATTTT.

V usage is TRBV27 and J usage is TRBJ2-2, with no clear D. In germline, CDR1 is MNHEY, CDR2 SMNVEV (reference sequence). This CDR3 contains 14 residues. Trimming took off 1 base at V and 4 bases at J, with 7 bases between the two ends. The CDR3 region is CASSLLSSTGELFF. The CDR3 DNA sequence: TGTGCCAGCAGTTTATTATCGAGCACCGGGGAGCTGTTTTTT.

The chain joins TRBV4-1 to TRBJ1-6, with TRBD1 matching over 7 bases. The length of the CDR3 is 16 residues. V trimming: 4 bases; J trimming: 7 bases; junction bases outside the gene matches: 10. CDR1 is MGHRA, CDR2 YSYEKL, per germline. In DNA, the CDR3 is TGCGCCAGCAGCCCCTACCCCGGGACAGAAAATTCACCCCTCCACTTT. Protein product: CASSPYPGTENSPLHF.

V and J are TRBV13 and TRBJ1-3; D unresolved. CDR1 and CDR2 from the germline V gene are PRHDT and FYEKMQ (reference sequence). V lost 3 bases and J lost 1, with 10 bases in between. The CDR3 has 15 amino acids. CDR3 sequence reads: CASSFAVLSGNTIYF. Here the CDR3 DNA reads TGTGCCAGCAGCTTTGCGGTACTTTCTGGAAACACCATATATTTT.

The chain recombines TRBV7-9 with TRBJ1-1; D possibly corresponds to TRBD1 (5 bases). V lost 4 bases and J 1 base, leaving 13 bases between the germline ends. CDR1 SEHNR and CDR2 FQNEAQ come from the germline V gene (reference sequence). This CDR3 region has 15 residues. CDR3 residues: CASSSKFTGNTEAFF. DNA for the CDR3: TGTGCCAGCAGCTCCAAATTCACAGGGAACACTGAAGCTTTCTTT.

The chain carries TRBV5-4 and TRBJ2-7; D not certain. The V gene lost 0 bases and the J gene lost 6 bases, with 16 bases spanning the gap. CDR1 and CDR2 (germline): SGHNT, YYREEE (reference sequence). The CDR3 contains 15 residues. The chain's CDR3 is CASSLVGQPSVEQYF. For the CDR3, the DNA is TGTGCCAGCAGCTTGGTGGGTCAACCTTCGGTCGAGCAGTACTTC.

This chain uses TRBV5-6 with TRBJ1-2, with 7 bases aligning to TRBD1. Trimming cost V 3 bases and J 3 bases; bases outside gene matches: 17. Germline assignment: CDR1 SGHDT and CDR2 YYEEEE. The CDR3 consists of 18 residues. DNA for the CDR3: TGTGCCAGCAGCTCTCAACCATATTTGACAGGGCCCCACTATGGCTACACCTTC. It specifies CASSSQPYLTGPHYGYTF.

This clone was detected a few times. This chain uses TRBV28 with TRBJ2-3, with 9 bases identical to TRBD2. The germline V gene has CDR1 MDHEN and CDR2 SYDVKM. Germline trimming cut 5 bases from V and 1 base from J; bases unmatched to any gene: 4. The CDR3 loop spans 15 amino acids. This chain's CDR3 is CASSELAGGTDTQYF. The CDR3 region has the DNA TGTGCCAGCAGTGAGTTAGCGGGGGGCACAGATACGCAGTATTTT.

V usage is TRBV29-1 and J usage is TRBJ1-2; maybe TRBD1 (5 bases). Deletions cut 5 bases from V and 7 bases from J, with 11 bases between. Germline loops: CDR1 SQVTM, CDR2 ANQGSEA. The CDR3 sequence is 11 residues long. The CDR3 protein is CSVLTGPGYTF. The CDR3 DNA reads as TGCAGCGTTTTGACGGGGCCTGGCTACACCTTC.

The chain carries TRBV11-1 and TRBJ2-7; 9 nucleotides match TRBD1. Germline CDR1 SGHAT, CDR2 FQDESV (reference sequence). The CDR3 extends over 16 amino acids. The junction had 11 bases not matched to a gene; V was cut back by 5 bases and J by 3 bases. The CDR3 nucleotides read TGTGCCAGCAGCGCTACCTCCGGGACAGGGTTCTACGAGCAGTACTTC. It translates to CASSATSGTGFYEQYF.

The chain links TRBV29-1 to TRBJ2-1; 8 bases map to TRBD1. The CDR3 runs 15 residues. J was trimmed by 4 bases and V by 6 bases; bases with no gene match: 11. The V gene's germline CDR1 is SQVTM and CDR2 ANQGSEA. CDR3 loop: CSVGKQGEIYNEQFF. Written as DNA, the CDR3 is TGCAGCGTGGGAAAACAGGGGGAGATATACAATGAGCAGTTCTTC.

There are a few counts of this clone. The chain has TRBV5-1 and TRBJ1-2; tentatively, D is TRBD1 (6 bases). Trimming shortened V by 0 bases and J by 4 bases, and 10 bases separated the two germline ends. CDR1 and CDR2 (germline): SGHRS, YFSETQ. The CDR3 runs to 14 residues. CDR3 sequence reads: CASSLGGPIYGYTF. CDR3 bases: TGCGCCAGCAGCTTGGGGGGGCCTATCTATGGCTACACCTTC.

The rearrangement links TRBV28 to TRBJ2-5, with a tentative D call TRBD2 (6 bases). Germline CDR1 reads MDHEN; CDR2 reads SYDVKM. V lost 5 bases to trimming and J lost 2 bases, with 9 bases between them. The CDR3 loop spans 13 amino acids. The CDR3 loop is CASSAGTQETQYF. The DNA of the CDR3 is TGTGCCAGCAGTGCGGGGACTCAAGAGACCCAGTACTTC.

The V and J genes are TRBV6-5 and TRBJ2-2; D is possibly TRBD1 (5 bases). This CDR3 contains 14 residues. With 2 bases removed from V and 8 bases from J, the gap between germline ends came to 12 bases. In germline, CDR1 is MNHEY, CDR2 SVGAGI. The CDR3 is CASSYAQALGELFF. CDR3 DNA sequence: TGTGCCAGCAGTTACGCACAGGCCTTAGGGGAGCTGTTTTTT.